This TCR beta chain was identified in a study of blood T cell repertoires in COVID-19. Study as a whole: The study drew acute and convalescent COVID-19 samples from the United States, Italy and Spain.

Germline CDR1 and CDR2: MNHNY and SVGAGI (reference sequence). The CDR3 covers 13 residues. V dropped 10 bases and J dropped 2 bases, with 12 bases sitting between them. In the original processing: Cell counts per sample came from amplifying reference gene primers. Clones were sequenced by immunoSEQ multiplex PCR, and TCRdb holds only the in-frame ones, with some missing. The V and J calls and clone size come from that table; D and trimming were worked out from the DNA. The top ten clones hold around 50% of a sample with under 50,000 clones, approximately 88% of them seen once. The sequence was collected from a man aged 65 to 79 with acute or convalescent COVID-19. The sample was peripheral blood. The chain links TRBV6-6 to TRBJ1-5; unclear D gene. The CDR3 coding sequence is TGTGCCACCTGCCGAGAAGGCAATCAGCCCCAGCATTTT. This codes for CATCREGNQPQHF.